Below are 18 T cell receptor beta chains sequenced from a single sample in a study of blood T cell repertoires in COVID-19. Sequenced by immunoSEQ multiplex PCR; TCRdb stores in-frame clones only, minus some. The sample records around 130,000 clones, about four fifths being singletons. Material for sequencing was peripheral blood. Receptor source: a woman older than 75 with acute or convalescent COVID-19.

The chain uses TRBV2 and TRBJ2-7; 8 positions agree with TRBD1. Germline V gives CDR1 SNHLY, CDR2 FYNNEI. The CDR3 is 12 amino acids. V was pared by 8 bases and J by 3 bases, with 3 bases of the junction left unmatched. The CDR3 loop reads CASRGQVYEQYF. Here the CDR3 DNA reads TGTGCCAGCCGGGGACAGGTCTACGAGCAGTACTTC. The entire variable domain, with the rest obtained from reference TRBV2 and TRBJ2-7, is as follows: EPEVTQTPSHQVTQMGQEVILRCVPISNHLYFYWYRQILGQKVEFLVSFYNNEISEKSEIFDDQFSVERPDGSNFTLKIRSTKLEDSAMYFCASRGQVYEQYFGPGTRLTVT.

The chain couples TRBV11-2 to TRBJ2-1, with TRBD2 identical over 7 bases. The CDR3 runs 18 residues. Germline-derived CDR1 and CDR2 are SGHAT and FQNNGV. The V gene end was trimmed by 1 base and the J gene end by 4 bases; junction bases not matched to a gene: 13. This chain's CDR3 is CASSLVGVGGRVYNEQFF. DNA for the CDR3: TGTGCCAGCAGCTTAGTCGGGGTGGGCGGGAGAGTTTACAATGAGCAGTTCTTC. Complete variable domain (other parts from reference TRBV11-2 and TRBJ2-1): EAGVAQSPRYKIIEKRQSVAFWCNPISGHATLYWYQQILGQGPKLLIQFQNNGVVDDSQLPKDRFSAERLKGVDSTLKIQPAKLEDSAVYLCASSLVGVGGRVYNEQFFGPGTRLTVL.

This chain joins TRBV27 and TRBJ2-7, with 9 bases lining up with TRBD2. Germline lookup yields CDR1 MNHEY and CDR2 SMNVEV (reference sequence). CDR3 length: 14 amino acids. Losses at the gene ends were 11 bases for V and 2 bases for J; bases not matched to a gene: 10. This CDR3 is CAVGGGGRAYEQYF. Written as DNA, the CDR3 is TGTGCCGTCGGTGGTGGCGGGAGGGCCTACGAGCAGTACTTC.

The chain links TRBV5-5 to TRBJ1-2; 10 positions match TRBD1. V lost 1 base to trimming and J lost 2 bases; unmatched junction nucleotides: 2. Germline V gene sequence: CDR1 SGHKS, CDR2 YYEKEE (reference sequence). This CDR3 is 15 amino acids long. The CDR3 sequence: CASSLSGQGNYGYTF. Written as DNA, the CDR3 is TGTGCCAGCAGCTTGTCGGGACAGGGGAACTATGGCTACACCTTC.

This clone has more than one count but fewer than ten. The gene calls are TRBV7-2 and TRBJ1-6, with 8 bases lining up with TRBD1. V shed 2 bases, J shed 7 bases, and the junction held 1 base outside the gene matches. In germline, CDR1 is SGHTA, CDR2 FQGNSA. The CDR3 extends over 14 amino acids. CDR3: CASSLQGANSPLHF. CDR3 in DNA: TGTGCCAGCAGCTTACAGGGGGCGAATTCACCCCTCCACTTT.

The chain combines TRBV19 with TRBJ1-1; D is perhaps TRBD1 (5 bases). CDR3 size: 14 residues. Germline loops: CDR1 LNHDA, CDR2 SQIVND (reference sequence). Trimming shortened V by 4 bases and J by 4 bases, and 13 bases separated the two germline ends. CDR3 sequence: CASSTPGISTEAFF. The CDR3, as DNA: TGTGCCAGTAGTACTCCAGGGATTAGCACTGAAGCTTTCTTT.

This clone is a singleton in its sample. The chain combines TRBV7-9 with TRBJ1-1, with D perhaps TRBD1 (6 bases). CDR3 length: 13 residues. Germline V gene lookup returns CDR1 SEHNR and CDR2 FQNEAQ (reference sequence). Trimming left V 8 bases short and J 3 bases short, with 13 bases between. Here the CDR3 DNA reads TGTGCCAGCTCTTCAGGGGCGCACACTGAAGCTTTCTTT. It is translated as CASSSGAHTEAFF.

The chain joins TRBV6-6 to TRBJ2-3; 7 bases fit TRBD2. J lost 1 base, V lost 5 bases, and 12 bases had no gene match. The CDR3 runs 17 residues. Germline assignment: CDR1 MNHNY and CDR2 SVGAGI (reference sequence). The CDR3 DNA sequence: TGTGCCAGCAGTCATTATATGGGGGGGGATCGCACAGATACGCAGTATTTT. Protein: CASSHYMGGDRTDTQYF.

The chain couples TRBV2 to TRBJ1-6, with D uncertain. CDR1 and CDR2 from the germline V gene are SNHLY and FYNNEI. The CDR3 length is 13 residues. Trimming cost V 4 bases and J 8 bases, with 9 bases left between them. The CDR3 nucleotides are TGTGCCAGCAGTGGTCGACGGGATTCACCCCTCCACTTT. Encoded protein: CASSGRRDSPLHF.

The V and J genes are TRBV7-9 and TRBJ1-2; D might be TRBD1 (5 bases). The CDR3 length is 15 residues. Germline values: CDR1 SEHNR, CDR2 FQNEAQ (reference sequence). V gave up 5 bases and J gave up 4 bases, with 17 bases separating them. The DNA for the CDR3 is TGTGCCAGCAGCCCGGGGGGGACGGAGACCTATGGCTACACCTTC. It specifies CASSPGGTETYGYTF.

The chain links TRBV6-4 to TRBJ1-4, with D perhaps matching TRBD1 (6 bases). Trimming cost V 7 bases and J 4 bases, with 22 bases left between them. Germline V lookup: CDR1 MRHNA, CDR2 SNTAGT. CDR3 size: 17 residues. CDR3 residues: CASTPYYGTTSNEKLFF. The CDR3 DNA reads as TGTGCCAGCACCCCTTACTACGGGACAACCAGTAATGAAAAACTGTTTTTT.

The rearrangement uses TRBV19 and TRBJ2-6; perhaps TRBD2 as D (6 bases). With 4 bases removed from V and 0 bases from J, the gap between germline ends came to 19 bases. CDR3 size: 19 residues. The germline gives CDR1 LNHDA, CDR2 SQIVND (reference sequence). CDR3 amino acids: CASSRVGRQQFSGANVLTF. CDR3 nucleotides: TGTGCCAGTAGTAGGGTCGGGAGACAGCAGTTCTCTGGGGCCAACGTCCTGACTTTC.

This chain uses TRBV6-2 or TRBV6-3 with TRBJ1-5; 9 bases map to TRBD1. The CDR3 consists of 18 residues. Per germline, CDR1 MNHEY and CDR2 SVGEGT. After removal of 4 bases from V and 1 base from J, the junction contained 11 bases not matched to a gene. CDR3 amino acids: CASSSQRQGVRSNQPQHF. In DNA, the CDR3 is TGTGCCAGCAGTTCCCAAAGACAGGGGGTAAGGAGCAATCAGCCCCAGCATTTT.

The chain employs TRBV4-1 and TRBJ1-1; 8 bases are shared with TRBD1. CDR1 and CDR2 (germline): MGHRA, YSYEKL. After removal of 4 bases from V and 1 base from J, the junction contained 2 bases not matched to a gene. The CDR3 runs to 14 residues. The CDR3 loop reads CASSLGQGNTEAFF. For the CDR3, the DNA is TGCGCCAGCAGCCTAGGACAGGGGAACACTGAAGCTTTCTTT.

V is TRBV6-2 or TRBV6-3 and J is TRBJ2-7; 8 nucleotides line up with TRBD2. The V gene end was trimmed by 6 bases and the J gene end by 6 bases; junction bases not matched to a gene: 7. The CDR3 runs to 13 residues. Per the germline V gene, CDR1 is MNHEY and CDR2 is SVGEGT. CDR3 region: CASSLSGRGEQYF. The CDR3 coding sequence is TGTGCCAGCAGCCTCAGCGGGAGAGGCGAGCAGTACTTC.

V is TRBV5-1 and J is TRBJ2-7; TRBD1 might be the D (5 bases). This CDR3 spans 14 amino acids. CDR1 and CDR2 from the germline V gene are SGHRS and YFSETQ. Trimming left V 0 bases short and J 1 base short, with 8 bases between. The DNA of the CDR3 is TGCGCCAGCAGCTTGGCTCCAGGGTCCTACGAGCAGTACTTC. Protein: CASSLAPGSYEQYF.

The chain is built from TRBV9 and TRBJ2-2; D possibly corresponds to TRBD2 (6 bases). The V gene lost 1 base and the J gene lost 6 bases, with 10 bases spanning the gap. Germline V CDR1 and CDR2: SGDLS, YYNGEE. The CDR3 extends over 14 amino acids. The CDR3: CASSVLEGAGELFF. The DNA for the CDR3 is TGTGCCAGCAGCGTACTGGAGGGAGCCGGGGAGCTGTTTTTT.

This chain uses TRBV5-4 with TRBJ2-3, with D perhaps matching TRBD2 (5 bases). CDR3 length: 15 amino acids. Germline assignment: CDR1 SGHNT and CDR2 YYREEE (reference sequence). Between the trimmed V and J ends, which lost 3 bases and 0 bases, there was a span of 11 bases. CDR3 protein: CASSSSGISTDTQYF. In nucleotides, the CDR3 is TGTGCCAGCAGCTCCAGCGGAATCAGCACAGATACGCAGTATTTT.